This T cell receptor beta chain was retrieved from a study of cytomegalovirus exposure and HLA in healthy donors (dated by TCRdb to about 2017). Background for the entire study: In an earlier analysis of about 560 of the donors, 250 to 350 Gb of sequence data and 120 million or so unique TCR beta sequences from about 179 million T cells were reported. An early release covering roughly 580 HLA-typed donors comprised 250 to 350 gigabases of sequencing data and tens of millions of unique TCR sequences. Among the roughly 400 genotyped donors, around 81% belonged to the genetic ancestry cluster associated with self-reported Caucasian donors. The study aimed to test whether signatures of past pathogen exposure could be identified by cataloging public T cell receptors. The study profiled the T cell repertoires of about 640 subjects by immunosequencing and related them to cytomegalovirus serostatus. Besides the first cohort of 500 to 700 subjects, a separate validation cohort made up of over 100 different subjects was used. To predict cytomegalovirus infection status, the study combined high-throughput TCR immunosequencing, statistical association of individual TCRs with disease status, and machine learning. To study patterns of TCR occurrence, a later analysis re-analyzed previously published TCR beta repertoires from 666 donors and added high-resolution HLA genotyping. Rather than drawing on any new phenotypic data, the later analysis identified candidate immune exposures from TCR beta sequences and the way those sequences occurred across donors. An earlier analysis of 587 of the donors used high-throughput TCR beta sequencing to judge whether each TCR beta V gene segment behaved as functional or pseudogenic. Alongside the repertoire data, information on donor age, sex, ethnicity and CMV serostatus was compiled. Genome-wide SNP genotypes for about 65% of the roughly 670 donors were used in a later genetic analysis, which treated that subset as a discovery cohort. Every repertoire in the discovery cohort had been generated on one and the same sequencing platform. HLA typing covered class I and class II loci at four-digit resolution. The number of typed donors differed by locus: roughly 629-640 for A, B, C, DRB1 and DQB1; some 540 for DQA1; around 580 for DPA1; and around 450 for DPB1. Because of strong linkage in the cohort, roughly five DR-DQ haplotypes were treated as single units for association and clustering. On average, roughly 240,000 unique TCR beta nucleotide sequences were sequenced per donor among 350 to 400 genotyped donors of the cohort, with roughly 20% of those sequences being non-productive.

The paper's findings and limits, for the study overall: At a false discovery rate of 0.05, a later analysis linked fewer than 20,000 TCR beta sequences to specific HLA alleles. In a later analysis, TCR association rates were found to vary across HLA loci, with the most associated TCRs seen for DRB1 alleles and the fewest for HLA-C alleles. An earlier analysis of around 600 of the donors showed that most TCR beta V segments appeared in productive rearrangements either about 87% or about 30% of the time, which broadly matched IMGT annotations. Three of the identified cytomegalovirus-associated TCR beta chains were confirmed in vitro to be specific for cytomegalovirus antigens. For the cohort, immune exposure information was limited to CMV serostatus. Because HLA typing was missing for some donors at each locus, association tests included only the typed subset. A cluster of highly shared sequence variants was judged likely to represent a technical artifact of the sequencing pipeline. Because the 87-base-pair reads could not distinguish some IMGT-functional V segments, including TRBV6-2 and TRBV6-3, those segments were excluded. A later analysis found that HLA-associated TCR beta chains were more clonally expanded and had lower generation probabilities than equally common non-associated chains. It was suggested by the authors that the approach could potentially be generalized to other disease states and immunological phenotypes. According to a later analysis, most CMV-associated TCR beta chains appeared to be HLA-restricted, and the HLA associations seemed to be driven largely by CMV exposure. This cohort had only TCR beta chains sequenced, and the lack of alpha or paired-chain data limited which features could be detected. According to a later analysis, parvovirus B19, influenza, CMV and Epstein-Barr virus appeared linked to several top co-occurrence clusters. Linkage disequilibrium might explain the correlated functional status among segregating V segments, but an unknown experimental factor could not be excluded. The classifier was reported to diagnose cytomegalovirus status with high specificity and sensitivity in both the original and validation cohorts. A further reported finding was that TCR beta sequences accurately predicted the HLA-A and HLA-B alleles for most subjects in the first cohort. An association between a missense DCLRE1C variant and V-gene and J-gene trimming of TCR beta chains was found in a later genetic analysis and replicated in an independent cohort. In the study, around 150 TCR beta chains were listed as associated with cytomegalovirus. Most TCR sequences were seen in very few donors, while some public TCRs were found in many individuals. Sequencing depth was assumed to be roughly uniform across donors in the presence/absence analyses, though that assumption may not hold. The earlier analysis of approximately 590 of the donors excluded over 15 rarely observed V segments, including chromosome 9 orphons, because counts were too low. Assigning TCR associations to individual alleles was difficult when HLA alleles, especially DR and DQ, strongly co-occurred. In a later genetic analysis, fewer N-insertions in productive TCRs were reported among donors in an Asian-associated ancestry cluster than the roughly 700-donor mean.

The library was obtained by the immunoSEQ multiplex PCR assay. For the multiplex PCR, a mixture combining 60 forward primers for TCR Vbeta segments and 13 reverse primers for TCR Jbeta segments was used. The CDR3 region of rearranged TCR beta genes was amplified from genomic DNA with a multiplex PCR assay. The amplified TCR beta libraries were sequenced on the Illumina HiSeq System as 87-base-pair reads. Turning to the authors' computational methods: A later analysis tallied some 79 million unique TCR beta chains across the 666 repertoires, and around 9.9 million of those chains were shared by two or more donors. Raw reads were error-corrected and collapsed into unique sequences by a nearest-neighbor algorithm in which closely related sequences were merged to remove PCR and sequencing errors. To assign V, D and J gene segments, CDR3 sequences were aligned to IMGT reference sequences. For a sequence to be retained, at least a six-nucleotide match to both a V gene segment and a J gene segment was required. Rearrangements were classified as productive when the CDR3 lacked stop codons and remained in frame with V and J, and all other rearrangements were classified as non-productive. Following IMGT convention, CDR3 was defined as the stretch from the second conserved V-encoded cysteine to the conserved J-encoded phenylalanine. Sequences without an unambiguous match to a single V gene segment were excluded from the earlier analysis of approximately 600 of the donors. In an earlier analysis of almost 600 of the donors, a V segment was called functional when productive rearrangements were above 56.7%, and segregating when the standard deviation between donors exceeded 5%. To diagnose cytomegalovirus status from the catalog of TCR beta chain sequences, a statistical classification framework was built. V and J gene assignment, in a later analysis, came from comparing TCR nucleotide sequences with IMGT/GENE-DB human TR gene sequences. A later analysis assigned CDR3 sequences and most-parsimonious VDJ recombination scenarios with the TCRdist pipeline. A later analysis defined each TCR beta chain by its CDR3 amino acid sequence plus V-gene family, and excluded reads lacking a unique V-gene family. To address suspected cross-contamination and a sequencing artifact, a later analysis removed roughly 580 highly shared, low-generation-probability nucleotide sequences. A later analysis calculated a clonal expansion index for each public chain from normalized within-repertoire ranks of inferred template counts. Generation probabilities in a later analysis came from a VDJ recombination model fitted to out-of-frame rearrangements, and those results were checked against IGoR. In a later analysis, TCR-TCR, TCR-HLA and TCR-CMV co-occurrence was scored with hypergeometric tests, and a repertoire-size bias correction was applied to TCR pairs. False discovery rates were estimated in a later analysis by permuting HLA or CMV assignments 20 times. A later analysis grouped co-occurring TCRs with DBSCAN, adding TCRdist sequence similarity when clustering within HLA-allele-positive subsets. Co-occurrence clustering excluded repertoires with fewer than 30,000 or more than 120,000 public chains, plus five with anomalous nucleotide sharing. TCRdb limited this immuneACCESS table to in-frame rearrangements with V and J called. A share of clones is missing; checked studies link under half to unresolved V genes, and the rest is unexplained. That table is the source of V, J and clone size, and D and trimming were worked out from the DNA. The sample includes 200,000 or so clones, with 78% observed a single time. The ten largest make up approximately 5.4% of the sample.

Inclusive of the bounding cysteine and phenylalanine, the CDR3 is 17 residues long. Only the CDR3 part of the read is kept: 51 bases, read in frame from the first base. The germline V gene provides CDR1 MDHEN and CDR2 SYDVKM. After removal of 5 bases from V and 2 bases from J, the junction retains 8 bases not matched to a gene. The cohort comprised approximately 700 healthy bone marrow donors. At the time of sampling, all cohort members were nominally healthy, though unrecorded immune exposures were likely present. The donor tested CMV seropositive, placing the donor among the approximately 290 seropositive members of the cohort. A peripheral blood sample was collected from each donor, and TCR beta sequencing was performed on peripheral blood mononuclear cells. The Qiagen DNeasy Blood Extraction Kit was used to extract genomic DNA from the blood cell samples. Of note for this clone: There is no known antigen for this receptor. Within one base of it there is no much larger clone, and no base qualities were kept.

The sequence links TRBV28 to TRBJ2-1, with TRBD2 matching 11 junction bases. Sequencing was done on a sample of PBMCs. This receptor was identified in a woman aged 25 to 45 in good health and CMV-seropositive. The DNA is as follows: TGTGCCAGCAGTACTCCTAGCGGGAGGAGGACCTACAATGAGCAGTTCTTC. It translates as CASSTPSGRRTYNEQFF.